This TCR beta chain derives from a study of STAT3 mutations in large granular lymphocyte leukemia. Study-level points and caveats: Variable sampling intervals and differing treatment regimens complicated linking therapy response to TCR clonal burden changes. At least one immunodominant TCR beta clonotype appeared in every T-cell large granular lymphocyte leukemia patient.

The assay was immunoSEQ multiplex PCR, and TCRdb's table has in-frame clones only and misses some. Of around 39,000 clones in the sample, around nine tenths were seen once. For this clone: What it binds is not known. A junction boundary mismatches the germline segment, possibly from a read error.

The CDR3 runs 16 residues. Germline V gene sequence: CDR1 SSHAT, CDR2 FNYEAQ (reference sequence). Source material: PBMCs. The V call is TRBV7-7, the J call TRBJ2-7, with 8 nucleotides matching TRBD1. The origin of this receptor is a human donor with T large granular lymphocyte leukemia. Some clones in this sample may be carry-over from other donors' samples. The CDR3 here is CASSLVTVPGQDEQYF. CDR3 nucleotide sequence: TGTGCTAGCAGCTTAGTTACGGTTCCGGGACAGGACGAGCAGTACTTC.